Presented here are 13 T cell receptor beta chains from one specimen sequenced in a study of T cells after posttransplantation cyclophosphamide. The assay was immunoSEQ multiplex PCR, and TCRdb's table has in-frame clones only and misses some. The sample lists about 5,400 clones, none appearing once, the ten largest making up roughly 25%. Busulfan-fludarabine conditioning, marrow transplant, and cyclophosphamide on days +3 and +4 were administered. The specimen comprised PBMCs, sampled around 350 days after allogeneic stem cell transplant with posttransplant cyclophosphamide. Receptors were obtained from a male patient between 60 and 69 years old who received an allogeneic stem cell transplant from a related donor, was CMV-positive, and had acute GVHD only. The graft donor may have given rise to some T cells.

At least ten counts were recorded for this clone. V and J are TRBV2 and TRBJ1-1; no clear D gene. CDR3 length: 13 amino acids. V dropped 6 bases and J dropped 0 bases, with 8 bases sitting between them. Germline V gives CDR1 SNHLY, CDR2 FYNNEI. CDR3 sequence: CASSRSLNTEAFF. In DNA, the CDR3 is TGTGCCAGCAGCCGGAGCCTGAACACTGAAGCTTTCTTT. The complete variable domain, with remaining parts taken from reference TRBV2 and TRBJ1-1, reads EPEVTQTPSHQVTQMGQEVILRCVPISNHLYFYWYRQILGQKVEFLVSFYNNEISEKSEIFDDQFSVERPDGSNFTLKIRSTKLEDSAMYFCASSRSLNTEAFFGQGTRLTVV.

The table lists this clone with many counts. This chain links TRBV6-1 with TRBJ2-7; D may be TRBD1 (5 bases). Per germline, CDR1 MNHNS and CDR2 SASEGT. The CDR3 is 11 amino acids. The V and J ends lost 6 bases and 5 bases respectively, with 8 bases between them. CDR3: CASRVGDEQYF. The DNA for the CDR3 is TGTGCCAGCAGGGTAGGGGACGAGCAGTACTTC.

At least ten counts were recorded for this clone. This chain connects TRBV7-9 to TRBJ2-1; 12 bases are shared with TRBD2. V dropped 4 bases and J dropped 1; count of bases not matched to a gene: 5. The germline CDR1 and CDR2 sequences are SEHNR and FQNEAQ (reference sequence). The length of the CDR3 is 17 residues. The CDR3 protein is CASSSGLAGRSYNEQFF. CDR3 coding DNA: TGTGCCAGCAGCTCCGGACTAGCGGGAAGGTCCTACAATGAGCAGTTCTTC.

In this sample, this clone is hyperexpanded. The chain has TRBV5-8 and TRBJ1-3, with D perhaps matching TRBD1 (5 bases). The CDR3 extends over 14 amino acids. Germline values: CDR1 SGHTS, CDR2 YDEGEE. Trimming took 2 bases from V and 0 from J, leaving 6 bases between them. Here the CDR3 DNA reads TGTGCCAGCAGCTTCCAGGGCTCTGGAAACACCATATATTTT. This gives the protein CASSFQGSGNTIYF.

This clone has ten or more counts. The gene calls are TRBV29-1 and TRBJ2-1; possible D gene TRBD1, 5 bases. Trimming cost V 6 bases and J 8 bases, with 23 bases left between them. The CDR3 covers 15 residues. Germline loops: CDR1 SQVTM, CDR2 ANQGSEA. CDR3: CSVGRRTTAIHEQFF. DNA for the CDR3: TGCAGCGTCGGAAGGCGTACGACAGCTATCCATGAGCAGTTCTTC.

This clone is termed medium-sized (0.01 to 0.1%). This sequence joins TRBV4-2 and TRBJ1-4; D perhaps matches TRBD1 (6 bases). Germline CDR1 LGHNA, CDR2 YNFKEQ. V was clipped by 1 base and J by 4 bases, with 13 bases between them. This CDR3 contains 16 residues. CDR3 coding DNA: TGTGCCAGCAGCCAAGTAGACAGGAGCCTTAATGAAAAACTGTTTTTT. It is translated as CASSQVDRSLNEKLFF.

This clone has a count of ten or more. The chain carries TRBV30 and TRBJ2-7; D is possibly TRBD2 (5 bases). The CDR3 is 14 residues long. Between the trimmed V and J ends, which lost 1 base and 1 base, there was a span of 11 bases. CDR1 is GTSNPN, CDR2 SVGIG, per germline (reference sequence). Here the CDR3 DNA reads TGTGCCTGGAGTGACGAGCGGAGTTCCTACGAGCAGTACTTC. Translation gives CAWSDERSSYEQYF.

This clone was found many times. The chain couples TRBV5-1 to TRBJ2-1; TRBD2 matches at 10 bases. J was trimmed by 7 bases and V by 0 bases; bases with no gene match: 7. This CDR3 is 16 amino acids long. Germline V gives CDR1 SGHRS, CDR2 YFSETQ. The CDR3 region is CASSLGLLAGVNEQFF. DNA of the CDR3: TGCGCCAGCAGCTTGGGATTGCTAGCGGGAGTGAATGAGCAGTTCTTC. Full variable domain (outside the CDR3, taken from reference TRBV5-1 and TRBJ2-1): KAGVTQTPRYLIKTRGQQVTLSCSPISGHRSVSWYQQTPGQGLQFLFEYFSETQRNKGNFPGRFSGRQFSNSRSEMNVSTLELGDSALYLCASSLGLLAGVNEQFFGPGTRLTVL.

This clone is categorized as medium-sized (0.01 to 0.1%). This chain links TRBV18 with TRBJ1-5; D perhaps matches TRBD1 (6 bases). Germline CDR1 is KGHSH and CDR2 is LQKENI. The CDR3 consists of 15 residues. V lost 1 base and J 6 bases, leaving 13 bases between the germline ends. The CDR3 sequence: CASSPLAGGSQPQHF. CDR3 nucleotides: TGTGCCAGCTCACCACTTGCGGGGGGCAGTCAGCCCCAGCATTTT.

There are many counts of this clone. The chain is built from TRBV30 and TRBJ2-2; 11 nucleotides agree with TRBD2. CDR1 is GTSNPN and CDR2 is SVGIG in the germline V gene (reference sequence). There are 15 residues in the CDR3. V lost 8 bases and J lost 5; bases outside the gene matches: 10. The CDR3 bases are TGTGCCAGAACCGGGACTAGCGGCTTGACCGGGGAGCTGTTTTTT. It specifies CARTGTSGLTGELFF.

This clone was counted ten times or more. The chain couples TRBV30 to TRBJ2-7, with D perhaps matching TRBD2 (6 bases). CDR3 length: 15 amino acids. The germline V and J ends were trimmed by 1 base and 0 bases, with 13 bases remaining between them. Looked up from germline, CDR1 is GTSNPN and CDR2 is SVGIG (reference sequence). The CDR3 sequence is CAWSGISGISYEQYF. CDR3 nucleotides: TGTGCCTGGAGTGGGATTAGCGGCATCTCCTACGAGCAGTACTTC.

Many counts were recorded for this clone. In nucleotides, the CDR3 is TGTGCCAGCAGCGGGGGACAGGGTGATGAGCAGTTCTTC. It encodes CASSGGQGDEQFF. J is TRBJ2-1 and V is TRBV5-6, with 9 bases fitting TRBD1. In germline, CDR1 is SGHDT, CDR2 YYEEEE. CDR3 length equals 13 residues. V shed 4 bases and J 8 bases; nucleotides not matched to a gene: 4.

This clone occurred a few times. The chain employs TRBV9 and TRBJ2-7; 9 bases agree with TRBD1. Germline CDR1 SGDLS, CDR2 YYNGEE. CDR3 length equals 14 residues. V shed 4 bases and J 6 bases; nucleotides not matched to a gene: 8. The CDR3, as DNA: TGTGCCAGCAGCACCGCGGGACAGGGTCGCGAGCAGTACTTC. Its translation: CASSTAGQGREQYF.